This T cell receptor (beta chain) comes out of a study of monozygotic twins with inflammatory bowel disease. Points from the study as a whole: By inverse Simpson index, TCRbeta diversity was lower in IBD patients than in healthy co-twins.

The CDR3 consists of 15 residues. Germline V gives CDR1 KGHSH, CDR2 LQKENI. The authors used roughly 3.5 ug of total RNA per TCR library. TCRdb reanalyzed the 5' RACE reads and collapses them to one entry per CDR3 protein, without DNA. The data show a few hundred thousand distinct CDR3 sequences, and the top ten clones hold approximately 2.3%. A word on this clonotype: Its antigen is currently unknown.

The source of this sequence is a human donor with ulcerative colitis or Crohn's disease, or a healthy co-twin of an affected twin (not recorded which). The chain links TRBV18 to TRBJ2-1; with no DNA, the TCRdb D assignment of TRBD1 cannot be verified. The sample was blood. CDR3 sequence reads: CASSLGQTLYNEQFF.